Below, 14 T cell receptor beta chains from the same sample are listed, as sequenced in a study of T-cell reconstitution after alpha-beta-depleted transplantation in children. For TCRbeta, the library was prepared with unique molecular identifiers. TCRdb reprocessed the PCR reads with MiXCR, giving one entry per CDR3 protein. Of about 640,000 distinct CDR3 sequences listed, over 15% are singletons. The specimen comprised PBMCs from the stem cell graft donor, sampled from the stem cell graft. Receptors were obtained from a human donor who donated a stem cell graft to a child with acute myeloid leukemia.

The rearrangement links TRBV7-3 to TRBJ2-3; D is perhaps TRBD2 (6 bases). The CDR3 is 14 residues long. Germline V gene sequence: CDR1 SGHTA, CDR2 FQGTGA. Trimming removed 5 bases at V and 3 bases at J, with 12 bases between. CDR3 nucleotide sequence: TGTGCCAGCAGCCAGACGGGGGATACAGATACGCAGTATTTT. It translates to CASSQTGDTDTQYF.

This clonotype was picked up many times. The V gene is TRBV20-1, the J gene TRBJ1-3, with a weak D call TRBD1 (5 bases). This CDR3 has 12 residues. Germline V gives CDR1 DFQATT, CDR2 SNEGSKA (reference sequence). Trimming removed 1 base at V and 8 bases at J, with 9 bases between. The CDR3 here is CSARGSGDTIYF. The CDR3 coding sequence is TGCAGTGCTAGAGGTTCGGGGGACACCATATATTTT.

This clonotype appeared many times. This chain joins TRBV28 and TRBJ2-1, with 7 bases identical to TRBD1. Per germline, CDR1 MDHEN and CDR2 SYDVKM. The ends lost 4 bases at V and 4 bases at J; junction bases unmatched: 4. This CDR3 has 14 amino acids. The CDR3 reads CASSSTGFYNEQFF. The CDR3 DNA sequence: TGTGCCAGCAGTTCGACAGGGTTTTACAATGAGCAGTTCTTC.

The DNA for the CDR3 is TGTGCCATCATGGACCTCGGGGAAAACATTCAGTACTTC. It specifies CAIMDLGENIQYF. The chain links TRBV10-3 to TRBJ2-4; D is perhaps TRBD2 (5 bases). There are 13 residues in the CDR3. Germline loops: CDR1 ENHRY, CDR2 SYGVKD. V lost 7 bases to trimming and J lost 5 bases, with 12 bases between them.

The count of this clonotype is one. With a much larger clone just one base away, this may be a read error. The genes are TRBV29-1 and TRBJ1-2; D gene ambiguous. Germline V gene lookup returns CDR1 SQVTM and CDR2 ANQGSEA. The CDR3 contains 13 residues. DNA of the CDR3: TGCGGCGTTGAAGGCACTCTTAACTATGGCTACACCTTC. It encodes CGVEGTLNYGYTF.

Many counts were recorded for this clonotype. The CDR3 reads CAISDRDETQYF. CDR3 DNA: TGTGCCATCAGTGACAGGGACGAGACCCAGTACTTC. J is TRBJ2-5 and V is TRBV10-3; D may match TRBD1 or TRBD2 (5 bases each). The CDR3 runs 12 residues. Between the trimmed V and J ends, which lost 3 bases and 5 bases, there was a span of 7 bases. The germline V gene has CDR1 ENHRY and CDR2 SYGVKD.

In this sample, this clonotype turned up many times. This chain joins TRBV20-1 and TRBJ2-1; 9 positions agree with TRBD2. There are 13 residues in the CDR3. The V and J ends lost 5 bases and 9 bases, in that order; junction bases with no gene match: 8. Per the germline V gene, CDR1 is DFQATT and CDR2 is SNEGSKA (reference sequence). CDR3 protein: CSARAGGLSEQFF. CDR3 nucleotide sequence: TGCAGTGCTCGGGCGGGGGGGCTGAGTGAGCAGTTCTTC.

In its sample, this clonotype was seen many times. The chain recombines TRBV29-1 with TRBJ1-1, with 8 bases aligning to TRBD1. This CDR3 contains 15 residues. V lost 6 bases and J lost 1; bases outside the gene matches: 10. CDR1 SQVTM and CDR2 ANQGSEA come from the germline V gene. CDR3 residues: CSVKGQTGANTEAFF. In nucleotides, the CDR3 is TGCAGCGTCAAGGGGCAGACAGGGGCGAACACTGAAGCTTTCTTT.

Remarks on this clonotype: A junction end diverges from the germline sequence, so it may reflect a read error. The chain recombines TRBV4-2 with TRBJ2-3; 7 bases agree with TRBD2. The CDR3 extends over 14 amino acids. Germline V lookup: CDR1 LGHNA, CDR2 YNFKEQ. CDR3 sequence reads: CASSQGWGRDTPYF. The CDR3 nucleotides read TGTGCCAGCAGCCAAGGGTGGGGGAGGGATACGCCGTATTTT.

In this sample, this clonotype turned up many times. The rearrangement links TRBV6-5 to TRBJ2-3, with 7 bases that match TRBD1. Germline CDR1 reads MNHEY; CDR2 reads SVGAGI. The V gene end was trimmed by 6 bases and the J gene end by 9 bases; junction bases not matched to a gene: 6. The CDR3 totals 12 residues. The CDR3 DNA sequence: TGTGCCAGCAGCCCGACAGGGTCGACGCAGTATTTT. This codes for CASSPTGSTQYF.

The rearrangement joins TRBV5-1 to TRBJ1-4; 7 nucleotides align to TRBD1. This CDR3 contains 14 residues. Unmatched junction bases numbered 6, after V lost 2 bases and J lost 8 bases. Germline values: CDR1 SGHRS, CDR2 YFSETQ. The CDR3 DNA sequence: TGCGCCAGCAGCTTAGCCAGGGGGGGCGAAAAACTGTTTTTT. This encodes CASSLARGGEKLFF.

This clonotype showed up many times. The chain couples TRBV29-1 to TRBJ2-2, with 7 bases lining up with TRBD1. The CDR3 totals 16 residues. V lost 0 bases to trimming and J lost 5 bases; unmatched junction nucleotides: 9. The germline V gene encodes CDR1 SQVTM and CDR2 ANQGSEA. The CDR3 spells CSVEDLFTGDTGELFF. The CDR3 bases are TGCAGCGTTGAAGATCTATTCACAGGGGATACCGGGGAGCTGTTTTTT.

This clonotype was counted many times. The J gene is TRBJ1-5, the V gene TRBV20-1, with D maybe TRBD1 (5 bases). Germline V CDR1 and CDR2: DFQATT, SNEGSKA (reference sequence). The CDR3 runs 14 residues. V lost 3 bases to trimming and J lost 2 bases, with 11 bases between them. The CDR3 spells CSARGENGNQPQHF. The CDR3 DNA is TGCAGTGCTAGGGGGGAGAACGGCAATCAGCCCCAGCATTTT.

The chain carries TRBV12-5 and TRBJ2-3; either TRBD1 or TRBD2 may supply D (5 bases each). The germline CDR1 and CDR2 sequences are LGHNT and FRNRAP. V was trimmed by 5 bases and J by 6 bases, leaving 15 bases between them. CDR3 length equals 14 residues. Here the CDR3 reads CASGPPGPLDTQYF. CDR3 DNA: TGTGCTAGTGGTCCCCCGGGACCTCTGGATACGCAGTATTTT. The variable domain in full, completed from reference TRBV12-5 and TRBJ2-3, reads DARVTQTPRHKVTEMGQEVTMRCQPILGHNTVFWYRQTMMQGLELLAYFRNRAPLDDSGMPKDRFSAEMPDATLATLKIQPSEPRDSAVYFCASGPPGPLDTQYFGPGTRLTVL.